This TCR beta chain was observed in a study of cytomegalovirus exposure and HLA in healthy donors. Overall study: HLA-typed donors were the source of 83 million or so unique TCRs held in an early data release.

Study-wide findings and caveats: Presence/absence results assume similar sequencing depth per donor, which may not hold.

This clone was counted a single time. Its antigen remains unidentified. In the PCR, 60 Vbeta and 13 Jbeta primers were used. Assay: immunoSEQ multiplex PCR; the TCRdb copy retains only in-frame clones and omits some. The sample lists around 170,000 clones; around four fifths were seen once. Germline CDR1 reads SGHNT; CDR2 reads YYREEE (reference sequence). The CDR3 covers 16 residues. V trimming: 4 bases; J trimming: 7 bases; junction bases outside the gene matches: 5. This clonotype was obtained from a woman aged 45-59 years in good health and CMV-seropositive. The V and J genes are TRBV5-4 and TRBJ2-1; the match to TRBD2 covers 16 bases. The sample consisted of PBMCs. CDR3 sequence: CASSPGLAGGRNEQFF. The CDR3 DNA reads as TGTGCCAGCAGCCCGGGACTAGCGGGAGGGCGGAATGAGCAGTTCTTC.